This TCR delta chain comes out of a study of gamma-delta T cells after stem cell transplantation. This CDR3 comprises 17 residues. CDR1 and CDR2 (germline): GEAIGNYY, EKD. TCRdb made new clone calls on the RT-PCR reads using CATT. The table includes 6,500 or so delta-chain clones, 20% to 30% detected once. As concerns this clone: A read error is possible here, since a much larger clone lies one base away.

Input material: gamma-delta T cells. The V gene is TRDV2, the J gene TRDJ1; 10 bases are a match to TRDD3. This receptor was taken from a human donor. It is not recorded whose cells these are; they may come from a transplant donor. CDR3 nucleotides: TGTGCCTGTGGCACCGTCGAGGTGGGGGATACCAGGAGGGGACTCATCTTT. It yields the protein CACGTVEVGDTRRGLIF.